These 21 T cell receptor beta chains share one sample of origin, sequenced in a study of blood T cell repertoires in COVID-19. Sequenced by immunoSEQ multiplex PCR; TCRdb stores in-frame clones only, minus some. This repertoire shows around 6,000 clones, roughly four fifths found once; its top ten account for approximately 15%. What was sequenced was peripheral blood. These TCRs come from a man aged 55 to 70 with acute or convalescent COVID-19.

This chain joins TRBV9 and TRBJ1-1; no firm D call. Trimming took 6 bases from V and 5 from J, leaving 20 bases between them. The CDR3 covers 15 residues. The V gene's germline CDR1 is SGDLS and CDR2 YYNGEE. CDR3 in amino acids: CASNRHLEGVTEAFF. In DNA, the CDR3 is TGTGCCAGCAACCGCCATCTCGAAGGAGTAACTGAAGCTTTCTTT.

Within the sample, this clone is medium-sized. The chain employs TRBV20-1 and TRBJ1-5; D is unclear. The germline V gene encodes CDR1 DFQATT and CDR2 SNEGSKA (reference sequence). The CDR3 runs 14 residues. V gave up 3 bases and J gave up 2 bases, with 11 bases separating them. DNA for the CDR3: TGCAGTGCTAGTGCGTCGGCGGGCAATCAGCCCCAGCATTTT. Translating it yields CSASASAGNQPQHF.

The rearrangement joins TRBV7-3 to TRBJ2-3; possible D gene TRBD2, 6 bases. The CDR3 length is 14 residues. Per germline, CDR1 SGHTA and CDR2 FQGTGA. V lost 1 base, J lost 6 bases, and 11 bases lay in between. The CDR3 coding sequence is TGTGCCAGCAGCTTAAACCCCGGAGGGGATACGCAGTATTTT. Translated, it gives CASSLNPGGDTQYF.

The CDR3 sequence is CASTPQGGINEKLFF. CDR3 sequence (DNA): TGCGCCAGCACCCCCCAGGGGGGAATTAATGAAAAACTGTTTTTT. V usage is TRBV5-1 and J usage is TRBJ1-4, with 7 bases matching TRBD1. Germline V gives CDR1 SGHRS, CDR2 YFSETQ. This CDR3 is built from 15 residues. Trimming took 6 bases from V and 4 from J; bases not matched to a gene: 9.

J is TRBJ1-4 and V is TRBV18; tentative D call: TRBD1 (5 bases). The CDR3 has 15 amino acids. From germline, CDR1 is KGHSH and CDR2 LQKENI. With 6 bases removed from V and 7 bases from J, the gap between germline ends came to 18 bases. The CDR3 region is CASSRGSTRGEKLFF. The CDR3 bases are TGTGCCAGCTCCCGGGGGTCTACCCGGGGTGAAAAACTGTTTTTT.

V and J are TRBV5-1 and TRBJ2-7; 7 nucleotides line up with TRBD2. V shed 0 bases and J 6 bases; nucleotides not matched to a gene: 12. CDR1 and CDR2 (germline): SGHRS, YFSETQ. The CDR3 is made up of 16 amino acids. CDR3 amino acids: CASSLDSGGRVSEQYF. In nucleotides, the CDR3 is TGCGCCAGCAGCTTGGACTCGGGGGGTAGAGTTTCCGAGCAGTACTTC.

This sequence joins TRBV3-1 (or the pseudogene TRBV3-2) and TRBJ1-6; weak D call: TRBD1 (6 bases). Trimming cost V 1 base and J 9 bases, with 10 bases left between them. CDR1 is LGHDT, CDR2 YNNKEL, per germline (reference sequence). The CDR3 extends over 14 amino acids. CDR3: CASSQAGVSSPLHF. In DNA, the CDR3 is TGTGCCAGCAGCCAAGCAGGGGTGAGTTCACCCCTCCACTTT.

The chain carries TRBV5-1 and TRBJ2-2; D is possibly TRBD1 (6 bases). The CDR3 is 17 amino acids. CDR1 is SGHRS and CDR2 is YFSETQ in the germline V gene. V shed 3 bases and J shed 6 bases, with 21 bases lying between them. The CDR3 DNA is TGCGCCAGCAGCTCCTCCGTCCGGGACAATTTCGCCGGGGAGCTGTTTTTT. Amino acids: CASSSSVRDNFAGELFF. Complete variable domain (other parts from reference TRBV5-1 and TRBJ2-2): KAGVTQTPRYLIKTRGQQVTLSCSPISGHRSVSWYQQTPGQGLQFLFEYFSETQRNKGNFPGRFSGRQFSNSRSEMNVSTLELGDSALYLCASSSSVRDNFAGELFFGEGSRLTVL.

In DNA form, the CDR3 reads TGTGCCAGCAGTCCGACTAGCGCGACGTACGAGCAGTACTTC. Amino acids: CASSPTSATYEQYF. This chain uses TRBV2 with TRBJ2-7; 8 bases agree with TRBD2. In germline, CDR1 is SNHLY, CDR2 FYNNEI. V trimming: 5 bases; J trimming: 4 bases; junction bases outside the gene matches: 7. The CDR3 is 14 amino acids.

The rearrangement links TRBV7-9 to TRBJ1-2, with D tentatively TRBD1 (5 bases). V lost 5 bases, J lost 4 bases, and 14 bases lay in between. CDR3 size: 14 residues. From germline, CDR1 is SEHNR and CDR2 FQNEAQ (reference sequence). The CDR3 DNA reads TGTGCCAGCAGCCCCCCGGGGGATTTCTATGGCTACACCTTC. Its translation is CASSPPGDFYGYTF.

The gene calls are TRBV19 and TRBJ1-2; D remains unclear. The V and J ends lost 6 bases and 7 bases respectively, with 9 bases between them. The CDR3 has 11 residues. Germline V CDR1 and CDR2: LNHDA, SQIVND (reference sequence). The CDR3 nucleotides are TGTGCCAGTAGCCGGGAGGGTGGCTACACCTTC. Its translation: CASSREGGYTF.

The rearrangement links TRBV12-5 to TRBJ2-3; maybe TRBD2 (6 bases). The germline V gene has CDR1 LGHNT and CDR2 FRNRAP. V lost 5 bases to trimming and J lost 2 bases, with 8 bases between them. The CDR3 contains 13 residues. Written as DNA, the CDR3 is TGTGCTAGTGGTAAGGGACTCACAGATACGCAGTATTTT. Amino acid sequence: CASGKGLTDTQYF.

This chain connects TRBV11-3 to TRBJ1-1; TRBD1 is a possible D gene (5 bases). V was cut by 5 bases and J by 6 bases, with 19 bases left in between. Germline V gene data show CDR1 as SGHNT and CDR2 as YENEEA. This CDR3 is 15 amino acids long. Here the CDR3 reads CASSPSGREHSEAFF. In DNA, the CDR3 is TGTGCCAGCAGCCCATCGGGACGGGAGCATTCTGAAGCTTTCTTT.

This clone was seen a few times. The rearrangement joins TRBV28 to TRBJ2-7; 9 bases fit TRBD1. The CDR3 is 17 residues long. The V and J ends lost 5 bases and 2 bases, in that order; junction bases with no gene match: 13. Germline-derived CDR1 and CDR2 are MDHEN and SYDVKM. CDR3 region: CASSLYLPGQGPYEQYF. The CDR3 nucleotides are TGTGCCAGCAGTCTATATCTACCGGGACAGGGACCCTACGAGCAGTACTTC.

A word on this clone: A read error may account for a junction end that differs from germline. The chain combines TRBV4-1 with TRBJ1-6; no clear D gene. The CDR3 consists of 13 residues. Germline lookup yields CDR1 MGHRA and CDR2 YSYEKL. The CDR3 region is CASSQESSTLAVF. The CDR3 DNA reads TGCGCCAGCAGCCAAGAGTCGTCCACCCTAGCAGTCTTT.

V gene TRBV7-9 combines with J gene TRBJ1-6, with 7 bases that match TRBD1. The CDR3 contains 16 residues. Germline values: CDR1 SEHNR, CDR2 FQNEAQ (reference sequence). Trimming took 6 bases from V and 4 from J; bases not matched to a gene: 9. The DNA of the CDR3 is TGTGCCAGCAGACATGGACAGGAAAATTATAATTCACCCCTCCACTTT. It specifies CASRHGQENYNSPLHF.

The chain combines TRBV12-3 or TRBV12-4 with TRBJ1-3; TRBD1 might be the D (5 bases). V lost 6 bases and J 11 bases, leaving 14 bases between the germline ends. The CDR3 sequence is 12 residues long. CDR3 residues: CASRTESSAIYF. The CDR3 DNA reads TGTGCCAGCAGGACAGAATCTTCGGCCATATATTTT.

The rearrangement links TRBV9 to TRBJ2-5, with TRBD2 matching 9 bases. Unmatched junction bases numbered 7, after V lost 4 bases and J lost 3 bases. Germline V gives CDR1 SGDLS, CDR2 YYNGEE. CDR3 size: 15 residues. CDR3 DNA: TGTGCCAGCAGCCCATCTAGCGGGGTAGAAGAGACCCAGTACTTC. Residues: CASSPSSGVEETQYF.

The J gene is TRBJ1-3, the V gene TRBV18; 7 bases align to TRBD1. The ends lost 5 bases at V and 0 bases at J; junction bases unmatched: 10. The germline V gene has CDR1 KGHSH and CDR2 LQKENI. The CDR3 spans 17 residues. CDR3 in DNA: TGTGCCAGCTCAAAACCGGGACAGACTCCCTCTGGAAACACCATATATTTT. Amino acid sequence: CASSKPGQTPSGNTIYF.

The rearrangement links TRBV3-1 (or the pseudogene TRBV3-2) to TRBJ1-2, with TRBD1 as a possible D gene (5 bases). Germline loops: CDR1 LGHDT, CDR2 YNNKEL (reference sequence). With 0 bases removed from V and 4 bases from J, the gap between germline ends came to 12 bases. The CDR3 totals 15 residues. CDR3 in DNA: TGTGCCAGCAGCCAAGACTGGAGGGGCGGCTATGGCTACACCTTC. Protein sequence: CASSQDWRGGYGYTF.

This clone is labeled medium-sized. The V and J genes are TRBV29-1 and TRBJ1-6, with TRBD1 identical over 7 bases. V lost 7 bases to trimming and J lost 5 bases; unmatched junction nucleotides: 5. The germline V gene encodes CDR1 SQVTM and CDR2 ANQGSEA. This CDR3 contains 13 residues. CDR3: CSALTGDNSPLHF. The CDR3 DNA follows: TGCAGCGCCCTAACAGGGGATAATTCACCCCTCCACTTT.